This T cell receptor (beta chain) stems from a study of blood T cell repertoires in COVID-19. Under the authors' procedure: Amplification with reference gene primers provided the estimates of nucleated cell counts. Generated by immunoSEQ multiplex PCR, the TCRdb table keeps only in-frame clones and is missing some. That table is the source of V, J and clone size, and D and trimming were worked out from the DNA. The table has approximately 220,000 clones, about 86% seen once. The CDR3 spans 16 residues. The V end lost 0 bases, the J end lost 9 bases, and 18 bases lay between the germline ends. Looked up from germline, CDR1 is LGHDT and CDR2 is YNNKEL (reference sequence).

The sequenced material came from PBMCs or T cells enriched from blood (not recorded which). This TCR was sampled from a middle-aged woman with acute COVID-19. This chain uses TRBV3-1 (or the pseudogene TRBV3-2) with TRBJ2-1; a possible D gene is TRBD2 (5 bases). Written as DNA, the CDR3 is TGTGCCAGCAGCCAAGATCTTGTTACTAGGAATGGTGAGCAGTTCTTC. Protein: CASSQDLVTRNGEQFF.